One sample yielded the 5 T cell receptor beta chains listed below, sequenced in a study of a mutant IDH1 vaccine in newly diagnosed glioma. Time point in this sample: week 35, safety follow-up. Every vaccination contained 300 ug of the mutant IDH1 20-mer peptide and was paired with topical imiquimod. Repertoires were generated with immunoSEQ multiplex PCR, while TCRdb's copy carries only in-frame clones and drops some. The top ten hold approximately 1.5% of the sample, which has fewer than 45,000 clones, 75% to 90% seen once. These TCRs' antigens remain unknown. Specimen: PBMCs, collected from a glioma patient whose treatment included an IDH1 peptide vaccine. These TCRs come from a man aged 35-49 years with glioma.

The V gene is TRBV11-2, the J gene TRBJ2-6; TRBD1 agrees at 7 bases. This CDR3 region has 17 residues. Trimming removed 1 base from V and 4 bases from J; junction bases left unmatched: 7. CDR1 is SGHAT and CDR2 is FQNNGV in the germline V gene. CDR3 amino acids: CASSLGTGFGGANVLTF. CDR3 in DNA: TGTGCCAGCAGCTTAGGGACAGGCTTTGGGGGGGCCAACGTCCTGACTTTC.

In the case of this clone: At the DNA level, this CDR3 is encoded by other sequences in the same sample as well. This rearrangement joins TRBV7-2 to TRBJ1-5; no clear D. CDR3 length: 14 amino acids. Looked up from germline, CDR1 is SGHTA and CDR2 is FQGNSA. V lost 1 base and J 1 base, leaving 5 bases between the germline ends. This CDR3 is CASSLDSSNQPQHF. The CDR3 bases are TGTGCCAGCAGCTTAGATTCCAGCAATCAGCCCCAGCATTTT.

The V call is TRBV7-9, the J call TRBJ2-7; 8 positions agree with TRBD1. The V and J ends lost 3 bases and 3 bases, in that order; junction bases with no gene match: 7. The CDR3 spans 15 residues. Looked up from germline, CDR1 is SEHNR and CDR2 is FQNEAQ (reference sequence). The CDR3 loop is CASSFSGQVIYEQYF. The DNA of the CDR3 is TGTGCCAGCAGCTTCTCGGGACAGGTGATCTACGAGCAGTACTTC.

This CDR3 reads CASSSTPPGVGYTF. The CDR3 DNA follows: TGTGCCAGCAGCTCCACCCCCCCAGGGGTGGGCTACACCTTC. The rearrangement links TRBV7-2 to TRBJ1-2, with a possible D match to TRBD1 (6 bases). V was trimmed by 4 bases and J by 8 bases, leaving 17 bases between them. The CDR3 runs to 14 residues. Germline CDR1 SGHTA, CDR2 FQGNSA.

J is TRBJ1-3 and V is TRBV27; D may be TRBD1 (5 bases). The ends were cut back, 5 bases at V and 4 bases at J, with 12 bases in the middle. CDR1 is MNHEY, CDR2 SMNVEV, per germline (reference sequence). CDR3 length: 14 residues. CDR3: CASSDLQAGNTIYF. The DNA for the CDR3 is TGTGCCAGCAGTGACCTACAGGCCGGAAACACCATATATTTT.